Following are 28 T cell receptor beta chains from one sample sequenced in a study of blood T cell repertoires in COVID-19. This table comes from immunoSEQ multiplex PCR, and its TCRdb copy is limited to in-frame clones, with some not included. The profile shows about 140,000 clones, 80% to 90% of them singletons. Sequenced: peripheral blood. Every receptor here comes from a woman in her sixties or seventies with acute or convalescent COVID-19.

V and J are TRBV7-2 and TRBJ1-2, with 11 bases fitting TRBD1. The V segment lost 4 bases and the J segment 6 bases; nucleotides outside the gene matches: 7. The germline V gene has CDR1 SGHTA and CDR2 FQGNSA. The CDR3 extends over 15 amino acids. In DNA, the CDR3 is TGTGCCAGCAGCTCTTTGGGACAGGGGGGGCATGGCTACACCTTC. The encoded protein is CASSSLGQGGHGYTF.

V gene TRBV27 combines with J gene TRBJ1-3; the match to TRBD1 covers 9 bases. Unmatched junction bases numbered 4, after V lost 2 bases and J lost 2 bases. Germline lookup yields CDR1 MNHEY and CDR2 SMNVEV (reference sequence). The CDR3 extends over 16 amino acids. The CDR3 here is CASSLMGQGPGNTIYF. CDR3 nucleotide sequence: TGTGCCAGCAGTTTAATGGGACAGGGACCTGGAAACACCATATATTTT.

The chain is built from TRBV19 and TRBJ1-5; D is ambiguous. This CDR3 contains 18 residues. The V gene lost 6 bases and the J gene lost 0 bases, with 21 bases spanning the gap. Per germline, CDR1 LNHDA and CDR2 SQIVND (reference sequence). CDR3 region: CASSPGGQTLHSNQPQHF. In nucleotides, the CDR3 is TGTGCCAGTAGCCCGGGAGGGCAAACCCTTCATAGCAATCAGCCCCAGCATTTT.

The chain joins TRBV19 to TRBJ1-3, with D uncertain. Germline V gene sequence: CDR1 LNHDA, CDR2 SQIVND (reference sequence). Deletions cut 8 bases from V and 0 bases from J, with 14 bases between. The CDR3 is 15 residues long. CDR3 sequence reads: CASGRLSSSGNTIYF. The CDR3 bases are TGTGCCAGTGGTCGACTGTCGAGCTCTGGAAACACCATATATTTT.

With regard to this clone: The junction departs from the called germline gene at one end, perhaps through a read error. The CDR3 region has the DNA TGTGCCAGTAATTTGGAAAGGGGCCCGATTTGCTTT. Translating it yields CASNLERGPICF. The chain employs TRBV19 and TRBJ1-1; weak D call: TRBD1 (5 bases). The CDR3 is 12 residues long. CDR1 is LNHDA, CDR2 SQIVND, per germline (reference sequence).

This rearrangement joins TRBV10-3 to TRBJ1-3, with unresolved D. The CDR3 length is 14 residues. Deletions cut 7 bases from V and 2 bases from J, with 12 bases between. CDR1 and CDR2 (germline): ENHRY, SYGVKD. CDR3 protein: CAITPTQAGNTIYF. The CDR3 DNA follows: TGTGCCATCACCCCCACCCAGGCTGGAAACACCATATATTTT.

J is TRBJ2-6 and V is TRBV6-5; the D gene is possibly TRBD1 (6 bases). The CDR3 runs 15 residues. Germline V lookup: CDR1 MNHEY, CDR2 SVGAGI. V lost 4 bases to trimming and J lost 3 bases, with 10 bases between them. CDR3 bases: TGTGCCAGCAGTTCCACAGGGAGTGGGGCCAACGTCCTGACTTTC. Amino acid sequence: CASSSTGSGANVLTF.

The V and J genes are TRBV7-3 and TRBJ2-5; TRBD2 might be the D (5 bases). Germline-derived CDR1 and CDR2 are SGHTA and FQGTGA. The V gene lost 6 bases and the J gene lost 5 bases, with 13 bases spanning the gap. The CDR3 is 13 residues long. CDR3 amino acids: CASSPVGSETQYF. For the CDR3, the DNA is TGTGCCAGCAGTCCCGTGGGGAGTGAGACCCAGTACTTC.

This clone came up a few times. V and J are TRBV19 and TRBJ2-1; 12 bases map to TRBD1. V shed 5 bases, J shed 9 bases, and the junction held 8 bases outside the gene matches. The CDR3 totals 15 residues. Germline V gives CDR1 LNHDA, CDR2 SQIVND (reference sequence). The CDR3 DNA sequence: TGTGCCAGTAGTGCCGGGACAGGGGGCTACGGTGAGCAGTTCTTC. Translated, it gives CASSAGTGGYGEQFF.

In regard to this clone: Other DNA sequences in this specimen translate into the identical CDR3. This chain connects TRBV5-1 to TRBJ1-1; 7 bases match TRBD1. Germline V lookup: CDR1 SGHRS, CDR2 YFSETQ. After removal of 2 bases from V and 3 bases from J, the junction contained 1 base not matched to a gene. The CDR3 has 13 amino acids. In DNA, the CDR3 is TGCGCCAGCAGCTTCACAGGGGACACTGAAGCTTTCTTT. It yields the protein CASSFTGDTEAFF. The variable domain in full, with the rest retrieved from reference TRBV5-1 and TRBJ1-1, is KAGVTQTPRYLIKTRGQQVTLSCSPISGHRSVSWYQQTPGQGLQFLFEYFSETQRNKGNFPGRFSGRQFSNSRSEMNVSTLELGDSALYLCASSFTGDTEAFFGQGTRLTVV.

With respect to this clone: Compared with germline, one end of the junction differs, possibly owing to a read error. The V and J genes are TRBV9 and TRBJ1-1; D gene unclear. The CDR3 covers 11 residues. The germline CDR1 and CDR2 sequences are SGDLS and YYNGEE. The CDR3 region is CASSGNNEAFF. The CDR3 bases are TGTGCCAGCAGCGGCAACAATGAAGCTTTCTTT.

This clone has a single count. The genes are TRBV6-5 and TRBJ2-5; TRBD1 matches 11 bases. Germline V gene sequence: CDR1 MNHEY, CDR2 SVGAGI. The V and J ends lost 2 bases and 5 bases, in that order; junction bases with no gene match: 7. CDR3 length: 16 amino acids. In nucleotides, the CDR3 is TGTGCCAGCAGTTACCTCCAGGGACAGGGGGAGGAGACCCAGTACTTC. It translates to CASSYLQGQGEETQYF.

The chain has TRBV9 and TRBJ1-6; 7 bases are shared with TRBD1. Trimming at V came to 3 bases and at J to 5 bases, leaving 8 bases not matched to a gene. Germline CDR1 is SGDLS and CDR2 is YYNGEE. The CDR3 loop spans 16 amino acids. CDR3 sequence (DNA): TGTGCCAGCAGCGCGGAGACAGGGCACCATAATTCACCCCTCCACTTT. Amino acid sequence: CASSAETGHHNSPLHF.

J is TRBJ2-5 and V is TRBV5-1, with TRBD2 matching over 9 bases. Per germline, CDR1 SGHRS and CDR2 YFSETQ. Trimming removed 2 bases from V and 6 bases from J; junction bases left unmatched: 5. This CDR3 has 14 residues. The DNA for the CDR3 is TGCGCCAGCAGCTTAGGGACTAGCCCGCAGACCCAGTACTTC. It encodes CASSLGTSPQTQYF.

This rearrangement joins TRBV28 to TRBJ1-3, with D tentatively TRBD1 (6 bases). Trimming cost V 3 bases and J 3 bases, with 9 bases left between them. CDR1 MDHEN and CDR2 SYDVKM come from the germline V gene. The CDR3 runs 14 residues. In DNA, the CDR3 is TGTGCCAGCAGTTTCAACAGGGATGGAAACACCATATATTTT. As protein: CASSFNRDGNTIYF.

The V and J genes are TRBV7-2 and TRBJ1-1; a possible D gene is TRBD1 (5 bases). Germline V CDR1 and CDR2: SGHTA, FQGNSA. V lost 1 base and J 0 bases, leaving 9 bases between the germline ends. The CDR3 extends over 15 amino acids. The CDR3 DNA reads TGTGCCAGCAGCTTAGGCCCAGGGATGAACACTGAAGCTTTCTTT. It yields the protein CASSLGPGMNTEAFF.

The CDR3 region is CASSPQYGGSTEAFF. The CDR3 nucleotides read TGTGCCAGCAGCCCACAATATGGAGGGAGCACTGAAGCTTTCTTT. The chain is built from TRBV7-2 and TRBJ1-1; no clear D. CDR3 size: 15 residues. The germline V and J ends were trimmed by 5 bases and 4 bases, with 17 bases remaining between them. Germline assignment: CDR1 SGHTA and CDR2 FQGNSA.

The chain couples TRBV2 to TRBJ1-5; maybe TRBD1 (6 bases). Germline CDR1 reads SNHLY; CDR2 reads FYNNEI. The length of the CDR3 is 14 residues. V lost 4 bases, J lost 4 bases, and 11 bases lay in between. The CDR3: CASSVERGNQPQHF. The CDR3 bases are TGTGCCAGCAGTGTGGAGAGGGGGAATCAGCCCCAGCATTTT.

The rearrangement joins TRBV5-1 to TRBJ2-6, with TRBD1 matching 7 bases. Germline V gene data show CDR1 as SGHRS and CDR2 as YFSETQ. The CDR3 consists of 15 residues. J lost 2 bases, V lost 3 bases, and 2 bases had no gene match. CDR3 nucleotide sequence: TGCGCCAGCAGCTCCGACAGGGCTGGGGCCAACGTCCTGACTTTC. This translates into CASSSDRAGANVLTF.

The J gene is TRBJ2-2, the V gene TRBV4-3; the D gene is possibly TRBD1 (6 bases). Per the germline V gene, CDR1 is LGHNA and CDR2 is YSLEER. The CDR3 spans 17 residues. The germline V and J ends were trimmed by 0 bases and 0 bases, with 11 bases remaining between them. In DNA form, the CDR3 reads TGCGCCAGCAGCCAAGACAGGGGATTCGCGAACACCGGGGAGCTGTTTTTT. Encoded protein: CASSQDRGFANTGELFF.

The CDR3 region is CSGRLPGTDTQYF. CDR3 nucleotides: TGCAGCGGGAGGTTGCCCGGCACAGATACGCAGTATTTT. J is TRBJ2-3 and V is TRBV29-1, with D possibly matching TRBD2 (5 bases). The V gene lost 7 bases and the J gene lost 1 base, with 12 bases spanning the gap. CDR3 length: 13 amino acids. The V gene's germline CDR1 is SQVTM and CDR2 ANQGSEA.

The chain combines TRBV2 with TRBJ2-3; 7 nucleotides match TRBD2. CDR3 length equals 15 residues. The germline V gene has CDR1 SNHLY and CDR2 FYNNEI. V was pared by 4 bases and J by 1 base, with 5 bases of the junction left unmatched. The CDR3 spells CASSGPGGGTDTQYF. In DNA, the CDR3 is TGTGCCAGCAGTGGACCGGGGGGTGGCACAGATACGCAGTATTTT.

In this sample, this clone turned up a few times. This chain joins TRBV5-1 and TRBJ1-1, with 7 bases lining up with TRBD1. The germline V gene encodes CDR1 SGHRS and CDR2 YFSETQ. The CDR3 covers 15 residues. The J segment lost 5 bases and the V segment lost 4 bases, leaving 11 bases of the junction unmatched. This CDR3 reads CASSPGEGAGTEAFF. DNA of the CDR3: TGCGCCAGCAGCCCCGGTGAGGGGGCTGGGACTGAAGCTTTCTTT.

This clone was seen once. The rearrangement uses TRBV5-8 and TRBJ1-5; TRBD1 matches 7 bases. Germline CDR1 SGHTS, CDR2 YDEGEE. The CDR3 sequence is 16 residues long. V shed 0 bases, J shed 2 bases, and the junction held 5 bases outside the gene matches. CDR3 loop: CASSLGTGKRNQPQHF. Written as DNA, the CDR3 is TGTGCCAGCAGCTTGGGGACAGGCAAGCGCAATCAGCCCCAGCATTTT.

The gene calls are TRBV28 and TRBJ2-3, with 10 bases identical to TRBD2. CDR1 MDHEN and CDR2 SYDVKM come from the germline V gene. Trimming at V came to 4 bases and at J to 3 bases, leaving 16 bases not matched to a gene. This CDR3 contains 19 residues. In nucleotides, the CDR3 is TGTGCCAGCAGTTCTACAGGCCCAACTAGCGGGGTGTTGACAGATACGCAGTATTTT. The encoded protein is CASSSTGPTSGVLTDTQYF.

This clone was detected once. V usage is TRBV7-2 and J usage is TRBJ1-2; D possibly corresponds to TRBD1 (5 bases). The CDR3 consists of 15 residues. V was pared by 5 bases and J by 1 base, with 14 bases between. CDR1 SGHTA and CDR2 FQGNSA come from the germline V gene. CDR3 amino acids: CASSVTAGGNYGYTF. In nucleotides, the CDR3 is TGTGCCAGCAGCGTAACGGCGGGGGGTAACTATGGCTACACCTTC.

The chain combines TRBV28 with TRBJ2-7; D might be TRBD1 (6 bases). V gave up 9 bases and J gave up 3 bases, with 15 bases separating them. Germline V CDR1 and CDR2: MDHEN, SYDVKM. The CDR3 has 13 residues. The CDR3 reads CASTGTPYYEQYF. As DNA, the CDR3 is TGTGCCAGTACCGGGACACCATACTACGAGCAGTACTTC.

The chain has TRBV7-2 and TRBJ1-2; 11 nucleotides align to TRBD1. CDR3 size: 16 residues. V shed 5 bases, J shed 3 bases, and the junction held 8 bases outside the gene matches. Germline CDR1 reads SGHTA; CDR2 reads FQGNSA. The CDR3 bases are TGTGCCAGCAGCGCTGGACAGGGGGCACCCTACTATGGCTACACCTTC. Translation gives CASSAGQGAPYYGYTF.